This T cell receptor (beta chain) was documented in a study of cytomegalovirus exposure and HLA in healthy donors. Method: immunoSEQ multiplex PCR; TCRdb's copy keeps in-frame clones and lacks some. The table records approximately 65,000 clones, 94% of them present only once. CDR1 is LNHDA, CDR2 SQIVND, per germline (reference sequence). V dropped 6 bases and J dropped 1 base, with 10 bases sitting between them. This CDR3 is 14 amino acids long. The sequenced material came from PBMCs. This sequence originates from a woman aged 18-29 years in good health and CMV-seronegative. The chain combines TRBV19 with TRBJ1-5; D is uncertain. This chain's CDR3 is CASRDRRSNQPQHF. DNA for the CDR3: TGTGCCAGTAGGGATAGGAGAAGCAATCAGCCCCAGCATTTT.